These 4 T cell receptor beta chains were all obtained from the same sample, sequenced in a study of blood T cell repertoires in COVID-19. The data were produced by immunoSEQ multiplex PCR, yet TCRdb's version contains in-frame clones alone and is incomplete. The sample includes under 550,000 clones, around 90% seen only once; the top ten take 0.8% to 0.85%. Specimen: peripheral blood. The receptors stem from a man between 18 and 29 years old with COVID-19, enrolled during active disease.

This clone appeared a single time. The chain is built from TRBV11-3 and TRBJ2-3; 9 nucleotides match TRBD2. Germline CDR1 is SGHNT and CDR2 is YENEEA. The CDR3 runs to 20 residues. Unmatched junction bases numbered 14, after V lost 1 base and J lost 0 bases. CDR3 in amino acids: CASSLASGEARYRSTDTQYF. For the CDR3, the DNA is TGTGCCAGCAGCTTAGCTAGCGGGGAGGCTAGATACCGTAGCACAGATACGCAGTATTTT.

This clone was detected once. The chain carries TRBV18 and TRBJ2-5; 10 bases agree with TRBD1. The V gene's germline CDR1 is KGHSH and CDR2 LQKENI. V lost 6 bases to trimming and J lost 5 bases; unmatched junction nucleotides: 6. The CDR3 consists of 14 residues. CDR3 residues: CASSEGQGFETQYF. The CDR3, as DNA: TGTGCCAGCTCCGAGGGACAGGGGTTCGAGACCCAGTACTTC.

The chain carries TRBV30 and TRBJ2-1; TRBD1 matches 7 bases. This CDR3 region has 13 residues. From germline, CDR1 is GTSNPN and CDR2 SVGIG (reference sequence). V shed 5 bases and J 4 bases; nucleotides not matched to a gene: 5. The CDR3 protein is CAWGRGWYNEQFF. In DNA form, the CDR3 reads TGTGCCTGGGGCAGGGGGTGGTACAATGAGCAGTTCTTC.

With regard to this clone: The junction and the germline gene differ at one end; a read error may be behind it. J is TRBJ1-5 and V is TRBV6-1; the match to TRBD1 covers 8 bases. The CDR3 sequence is 15 residues long. Germline V lookup: CDR1 MNHNS, CDR2 SASEGT. As DNA, the CDR3 is TGTGCCAGCAGTGATTGGACAGGGCCCCTCTCCCTCCGGGATTTT. It codes for CASSDWTGPLSLRDF.